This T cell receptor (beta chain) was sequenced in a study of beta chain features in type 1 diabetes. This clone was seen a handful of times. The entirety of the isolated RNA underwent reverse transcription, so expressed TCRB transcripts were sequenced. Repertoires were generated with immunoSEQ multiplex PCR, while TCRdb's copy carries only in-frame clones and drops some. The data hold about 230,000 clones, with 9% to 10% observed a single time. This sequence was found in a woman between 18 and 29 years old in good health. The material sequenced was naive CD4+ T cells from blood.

CDR3 sequence reads: CASSPSTDGTQYF. In nucleotides, the CDR3 is TGTGCCAGCTCACCAAGCACAGATGGGACCCAGTACTTC. The chain links TRBV18 to TRBJ2-5; D is ambiguous. V was shortened by 2 bases and J by 7 bases, with 11 bases between the two germline ends. The CDR3 totals 13 residues. The germline gives CDR1 KGHSH, CDR2 LQKENI.